This TCR beta chain was captured by sequencing in a study of a mutant IDH1 vaccine in newly diagnosed glioma. Study in general: Vaccines were begun 4-6 weeks after radiotherapy alone, or with temozolomide cycles. Of treated patients, around 62% were men and about 38% women, averaging roughly 40 years. Broader study findings: 85% to 95% of patients showed vaccine-induced immune responses across multiple MHC alleles.

Method: immunoSEQ multiplex PCR; TCRdb's copy keeps in-frame clones and lacks some. The sample consists of fewer than 30,000 clones, 70% to 80% of them appearing once. This clone appeared a few times. Its specificity is unknown. As to time point: week 11, during vaccination. Vaccination used 300 ug of mutant IDH1 20-mer peptide per dose, with topical imiquimod. This clonotype was sampled from a woman in her late teens or twenties with glioma. Sequenced material: PBMCs, taken from a glioma patient whose treatment included an IDH1 peptide vaccine.

The CDR3 protein is CASSRTGYGYTF. Here the CDR3 DNA reads TGTGCCAGCAGCCGGACAGGGTATGGCTACACCTTC. The rearrangement joins TRBV27 to TRBJ1-2; 8 nucleotides align to TRBD1. The V gene end was trimmed by 6 bases and the J gene end by 5 bases; junction bases not matched to a gene: 2. The length of the CDR3 is 12 residues. CDR1 and CDR2 from the germline V gene are MNHEY and SMNVEV (reference sequence).